The 29 T cell receptor beta chains given below trace back to one sample, sequenced in a study of chemoradiotherapy in HPV16-positive cancers. The assay was immunoSEQ multiplex PCR, and TCRdb's table has in-frame clones only and misses some. The sample yields tens of thousands of clones, approximately 88% seen once. The sample in question was blood, obtained from a patient who underwent chemoradiotherapy. The receptor set was obtained from a human donor with HPV-associated anogenital cancer.

As for this clone: Mismatch with germline at one junction end may stem from a read error. The chain employs TRBV30 and TRBJ1-3; D ambiguous. CDR3 length: 15 amino acids. The V gene's germline CDR1 is GTSNPN and CDR2 SVGIG (reference sequence). In nucleotides, the CDR3 is TGTGCCCGGAGCGAAAGGGAGAGTAGTCGAAACACCATATATTTT. Its protein product is CARSERESSRNTIYF.

Only one count was recorded for this clone. The V and J genes are TRBV7-2 and TRBJ2-7; D call uncertain. Germline V gene sequence: CDR1 SGHTA, CDR2 FQGNSA. The CDR3 sequence is 15 residues long. V was trimmed by 1 base and J by 6 bases, leaving 16 bases between them. CDR3 in amino acids: CASSLGLRHPGEQYV. CDR3 nucleotides: TGTGCCAGCAGCTTAGGGCTTCGCCATCCCGGCGAGCAGTACGTC.

The chain uses TRBV5-6 and TRBJ1-3; 8 nucleotides line up with TRBD1. The CDR3 runs to 16 residues. Germline CDR1 is SGHDT and CDR2 is YYEEEE. V shed 0 bases, J shed 4 bases, and the junction held 6 bases outside the gene matches. CDR3 in DNA: TGTGCCAGCAGCTTGGGAGAGGACAGGGTCGGAAACACCATATATTTT. Translated, it gives CASSLGEDRVGNTIYF.

V is TRBV7-9 and J is TRBJ2-5, with D possibly matching TRBD2 (5 bases). The CDR3 consists of 18 residues. Germline values: CDR1 SEHNR, CDR2 FQNEAQ (reference sequence). The ends were cut back, 4 bases at V and 0 bases at J, with 21 bases in the middle. The CDR3 here is CASSSSLSASLYQETQYF. As DNA, the CDR3 is TGTGCCAGCAGCTCCTCTTTATCGGCTAGCCTGTACCAAGAGACCCAGTACTTC.

V usage is TRBV5-1 and J usage is TRBJ1-2, with TRBD1 matching over 8 bases. Germline CDR1 and CDR2: SGHRS and YFSETQ. The CDR3 is 13 residues long. V gave up 3 bases and J gave up 5 bases; unmatched junction bases: 3. The CDR3 nucleotides read TGCGCCAGCAGCTCACGACAGGGGTATGGCTACACCTTC. This sequence encodes CASSSRQGYGYTF.

V gene TRBV4-2 combines with J gene TRBJ2-3; D may be TRBD2 (6 bases). The V and J ends lost 4 bases and 4 bases respectively, with 18 bases between them. The CDR3 consists of 16 residues. In germline, CDR1 is LGHNA, CDR2 YNFKEQ. CDR3 sequence: CASSPRAREVADTQYF. The CDR3 DNA sequence: TGTGCCAGCAGCCCACGTGCCAGGGAGGTTGCAGATACGCAGTATTTT.

This rearrangement joins TRBV30 to TRBJ1-2; D remains unclear. Germline values: CDR1 GTSNPN, CDR2 SVGIG (reference sequence). V lost 3 bases to trimming and J lost 6 bases, with 8 bases between them. CDR3 length: 11 residues. This chain's CDR3 is CAWSDNDGYTF. The CDR3 bases are TGTGCCTGGAGCGACAACGATGGCTACACCTTC.

V and J are TRBV5-4 and TRBJ1-1, with D possibly being TRBD1 (5 bases). V lost 2 bases to trimming and J lost 7 bases, with 18 bases between them. Germline assignment: CDR1 SGHNT and CDR2 YYREEE (reference sequence). This CDR3 comprises 15 residues. The CDR3 DNA reads as TGTGCCAGCAGCTTTACGGGAACCAGGGAAATTGAAGCTTTCTTT. Protein product: CASSFTGTREIEAFF.

This clone was found once. This chain connects TRBV27 to TRBJ1-3; D perhaps matches TRBD1 (5 bases). Per the germline V gene, CDR1 is MNHEY and CDR2 is SMNVEV (reference sequence). The V gene lost 5 bases and the J gene lost 4 bases, with 18 bases spanning the gap. This CDR3 spans 16 amino acids. The CDR3 nucleotides are TGTGCCAGCAGTGAAGGACGGTCGCGGGGGGGAAACACCATATATTTT. It specifies CASSEGRSRGGNTIYF.

The V call is TRBV6-6, the J call TRBJ1-2; 11 bases match TRBD1. The CDR3 sequence is 13 residues long. In germline, CDR1 is MNHNY, CDR2 SVGAGI (reference sequence). V lost 5 bases and J lost 8; bases outside the gene matches: 4. CDR3 bases: TGTGCCAGCAGTGAGGGACAGGGGGAGGGCTACACCTTC. Its protein product is CASSEGQGEGYTF.

The chain is built from TRBV6-5 and TRBJ2-7; TRBD1 is a possible D gene (6 bases). There are 14 residues in the CDR3. Trimming stripped 8 bases from V and 4 bases from J, with 18 bases between. Germline lookup yields CDR1 MNHEY and CDR2 SVGAGI. CDR3 coding DNA: TGTGCCAGCGCCCCGGGGACAAGAGGTTACGAGCAGTACTTC. Translated, it gives CASAPGTRGYEQYF.

V is TRBV4-1 and J is TRBJ1-3, with 12 positions matching TRBD1. This CDR3 is built from 19 residues. CDR1 MGHRA and CDR2 YSYEKL come from the germline V gene. V lost 0 bases and J lost 3; bases outside the gene matches: 9. The CDR3 DNA is TGCGCCAGCAGCCAAGACTCCTCGGGACAGGGGGCCGGTGGAAACACCATATATTTT. Protein product: CASSQDSSGQGAGGNTIYF.

CDR3 in amino acids: CASSREGTFGANVLTF. DNA for the CDR3: TGCGCCAGCAGCCGCGAAGGGACCTTTGGGGCCAACGTCCTGACTTTC. V gene TRBV5-1 combines with J gene TRBJ2-6; D may match TRBD1 or TRBD2 (5 bases each). The germline CDR1 and CDR2 sequences are SGHRS and YFSETQ. The CDR3 sequence is 16 residues long. V was clipped by 4 bases and J by 3 bases, with 14 bases between them. The complete variable domain, with remaining parts taken from reference TRBV5-1 and TRBJ2-6, reads KAGVTQTPRYLIKTRGQQVTLSCSPISGHRSVSWYQQTPGQGLQFLFEYFSETQRNKGNFPGRFSGRQFSNSRSEMNVSTLELGDSALYLCASSREGTFGANVLTFGAGSRLTVL.

This chain joins TRBV18 and TRBJ1-2, with D perhaps TRBD1 (6 bases). The ends were cut back, 3 bases at V and 4 bases at J, with 21 bases in the middle. Germline V gene sequence: CDR1 KGHSH, CDR2 LQKENI. CDR3 length equals 17 residues. CDR3 loop: CASSPAGQTNWPYGYTF. CDR3 DNA: TGTGCCAGCTCACCGGCAGGACAGACTAATTGGCCCTATGGCTACACCTTC.

The chain joins TRBV7-4 to TRBJ2-5; D unresolved. Trimming removed 7 bases at V and 1 base at J, with 13 bases between. CDR1 is SGHVT, CDR2 SQSDAQ, per germline. The CDR3 has 14 amino acids. This CDR3 reads CASIPSRIQETQYF. CDR3 sequence (DNA): TGTGCCAGCATACCCTCCCGGATCCAAGAGACCCAGTACTTC.

The chain is built from TRBV7-2 and TRBJ1-1; no firm D call. V was clipped by 5 bases and J by 10 bases, with 11 bases between them. This CDR3 comprises 11 residues. Germline CDR1 is SGHTA and CDR2 is FQGNSA. CDR3 residues: CASSPDQVAFF. CDR3 sequence (DNA): TGTGCCAGCAGCCCGGACCAAGTAGCTTTCTTT.

The chain carries TRBV2 and TRBJ2-1; 12 bases are shared with TRBD2. After removal of 8 bases from V and 0 bases from J, the junction contained 5 bases not matched to a gene. The V gene's germline CDR1 is SNHLY and CDR2 FYNNEI. The CDR3 runs 16 residues. The CDR3 protein is CASAGLAGSSYNEQFF. As DNA, the CDR3 is TGTGCCAGCGCCGGACTAGCGGGGTCCTCCTACAATGAGCAGTTCTTC.

This chain connects TRBV5-4 to TRBJ1-3; maybe TRBD1 (5 bases). The CDR3 loop spans 16 amino acids. From germline, CDR1 is SGHNT and CDR2 YYREEE (reference sequence). V was shortened by 4 bases and J by 2 bases, with 16 bases between the two germline ends. CDR3 nucleotides: TGTGCCAGCAGCAACACCTTAGGGGCAGCTGGAAACACCATATATTTT. Amino acids: CASSNTLGAAGNTIYF.

The J gene is TRBJ2-7, the V gene TRBV7-5; whether TRBD1, the table's D call, matches the DNA was not checked. TRBV7-5 is shown as a pseudogene. The CDR3 runs to 15 residues. In nucleotides, the CDR3 is TGTGTCAGAAGCTTGGAACAGGGTAGGGCCTACGAGCAGTACGTC. This sequence encodes CVRSLEQGRAYEQYV.

This chain connects TRBV2 to TRBJ2-3; 11 bases are a match to TRBD2. Germline V gene lookup returns CDR1 SNHLY and CDR2 FYNNEI. CDR3 length: 16 residues. V was pared by 3 bases and J by 4 bases, with 6 bases of the junction left unmatched. CDR3 nucleotide sequence: TGTGCCAGCAGTGATCGTAGCGGGGGGGATGCAGATACGCAGTATTTT. It translates to CASSDRSGGDADTQYF.

The CDR3: CASSGRLRGGYEQFF. CDR3 nucleotide sequence: TGTGCCAGCAGTGGGCGGTTGCGGGGGGGGTATGAGCAGTTCTTC. The V and J genes are TRBV6-5 and TRBJ2-1; 9 bases line up with TRBD2. The V gene's germline CDR1 is MNHEY and CDR2 SVGAGI. The CDR3 totals 15 residues. V gave up 5 bases and J gave up 8 bases; unmatched junction bases: 10.

This chain joins TRBV5-1 and TRBJ2-1; maybe TRBD1 (6 bases). This CDR3 has 17 residues. Trimming cost V 0 bases and J 7 bases, with 20 bases left between them. CDR1 SGHRS and CDR2 YFSETQ come from the germline V gene. Here the CDR3 reads CASSLVSGVASPNEQFF. The CDR3 nucleotides read TGCGCCAGCAGCTTGGTATCAGGGGTGGCCTCGCCTAATGAGCAGTTCTTC.

This chain connects TRBV29-1 to TRBJ2-1; perhaps TRBD1 as D (6 bases). The germline CDR1 and CDR2 sequences are SQVTM and ANQGSEA. V lost 0 bases to trimming and J lost 6 bases, with 12 bases between them. This CDR3 is 14 amino acids long. The CDR3 protein is CSVEEIRGINEQFF. CDR3 sequence (DNA): TGCAGCGTTGAAGAGATAAGGGGGATCAATGAGCAGTTCTTC.

This chain links TRBV18 with TRBJ1-1; 8 nucleotides align to TRBD1. The trim removed 0 bases at V and 4 bases at J, leaving 4 bases unmatched. This CDR3 contains 15 residues. Germline assignment: CDR1 KGHSH and CDR2 LQKENI. In DNA form, the CDR3 reads TGTGCCAGCTCACCACCGGGGACAGGAGCCACTGAAGCTTTCTTT. Translation gives CASSPPGTGATEAFF.

The rearrangement joins TRBV5-5 to TRBJ2-1; D might be TRBD1 (6 bases). The CDR3 extends over 13 amino acids. The germline gives CDR1 SGHKS, CDR2 YYEKEE (reference sequence). Trimming cost V 6 bases and J 2 bases, with 9 bases left between them. CDR3 region: CASNRDTYNEQFF. The CDR3 bases are TGTGCCAGCAACCGGGACACCTACAATGAGCAGTTCTTC.

CDR3 in amino acids: CASSWEGAQYF. The CDR3 DNA follows: TGTGCCAGCAGCTGGGAAGGGGCACAGTACTTC. The chain is built from TRBV11-2 and TRBJ2-7; TRBD1 might be the D (5 bases). Germline loops: CDR1 SGHAT, CDR2 FQNNGV. Trimming left V 4 bases short and J 10 bases short, with 11 bases between. The CDR3 contains 11 residues. The variable domain in full, with the rest retrieved from reference TRBV11-2 and TRBJ2-7, is EAGVAQSPRYKIIEKRQSVAFWCNPISGHATLYWYQQILGQGPKLLIQFQNNGVVDDSQLPKDRFSAERLKGVDSTLKIQPAKLEDSAVYLCASSWEGAQYFGPGTRLTVT.

The rearrangement uses TRBV6-1 and TRBJ1-6; D unclear. The CDR3 loop spans 15 amino acids. Germline CDR1 and CDR2: MNHNS and SASEGT. The V end was cut by 6 bases, the J end by 10 bases, with 19 bases between. The CDR3 here is CASRIRRAVMSPLHF. As DNA, the CDR3 is TGTGCCAGCAGGATAAGACGGGCTGTAATGTCACCCCTCCACTTT.

This chain connects TRBV27 to TRBJ2-3, with D possibly TRBD1 on 5 matching bases. V was pared by 7 bases and J by 0 bases, with 8 bases between. CDR3 length: 13 residues. Germline CDR1 and CDR2: MNHEY and SMNVEV (reference sequence). CDR3 sequence reads: CASNGASTDTQYF. The CDR3 DNA reads TGTGCCAGCAATGGGGCCAGCACAGATACGCAGTATTTT.

This clone was counted between two and nine times. This rearrangement joins TRBV5-1 to TRBJ1-1, with a weak D call TRBD1 (6 bases). The CDR3 contains 17 residues. V was trimmed by 0 bases and J by 0 bases, leaving 15 bases between them. Looked up from germline, CDR1 is SGHRS and CDR2 is YFSETQ. CDR3 sequence reads: CASSLDGGGYVNTEAFF. CDR3 coding DNA: TGCGCCAGCAGCTTGGATGGGGGCGGGTATGTGAACACTGAAGCTTTCTTT.